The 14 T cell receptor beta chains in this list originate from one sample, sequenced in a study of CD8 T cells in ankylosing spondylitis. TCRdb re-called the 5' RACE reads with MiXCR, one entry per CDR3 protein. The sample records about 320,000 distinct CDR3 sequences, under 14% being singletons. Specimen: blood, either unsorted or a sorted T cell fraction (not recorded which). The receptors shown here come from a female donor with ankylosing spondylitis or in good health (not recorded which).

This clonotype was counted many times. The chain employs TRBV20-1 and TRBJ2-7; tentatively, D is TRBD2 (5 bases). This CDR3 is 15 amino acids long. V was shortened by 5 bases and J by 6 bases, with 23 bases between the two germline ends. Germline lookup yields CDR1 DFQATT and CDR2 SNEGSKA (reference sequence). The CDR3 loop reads CSASRRRTPRGEQYF. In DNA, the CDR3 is TGCAGTGCTTCCCGGCGGAGGACTCCTCGGGGCGAGCAGTACTTC.

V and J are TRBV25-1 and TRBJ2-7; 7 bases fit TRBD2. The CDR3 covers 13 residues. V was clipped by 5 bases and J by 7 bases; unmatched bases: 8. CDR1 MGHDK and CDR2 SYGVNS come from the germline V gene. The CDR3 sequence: CASSLGTTGEQYF. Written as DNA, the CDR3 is TGTGCCAGCAGTCTCGGGACTACGGGGGAGCAGTACTTC.

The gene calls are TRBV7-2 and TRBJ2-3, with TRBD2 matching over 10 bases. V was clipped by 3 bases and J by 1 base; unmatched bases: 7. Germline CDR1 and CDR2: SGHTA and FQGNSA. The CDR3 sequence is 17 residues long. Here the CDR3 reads CASSLGTSVRGTDTQYF. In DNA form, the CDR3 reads TGTGCCAGCAGCTTGGGGACTAGCGTGAGGGGCACAGATACGCAGTATTTT.

The CDR3 here is CASSIYIVAGGLNEQFF. The CDR3 region has the DNA TGTGCCAGCAGCATCTATATCGTAGCGGGAGGGTTAAATGAGCAGTTCTTC. The J gene is TRBJ2-1, the V gene TRBV5-8, with TRBD2 identical over 11 bases. V lost 4 bases to trimming and J lost 7 bases; unmatched junction nucleotides: 13. From germline, CDR1 is SGHTS and CDR2 YDEGEE. The CDR3 has 17 residues.

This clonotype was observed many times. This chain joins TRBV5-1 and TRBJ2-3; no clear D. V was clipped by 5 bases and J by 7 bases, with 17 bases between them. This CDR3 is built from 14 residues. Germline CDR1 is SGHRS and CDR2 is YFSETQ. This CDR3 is CASREGPEGNTQYF. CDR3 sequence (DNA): TGCGCCAGCAGGGAAGGGCCTGAAGGCAATACGCAGTATTTT.

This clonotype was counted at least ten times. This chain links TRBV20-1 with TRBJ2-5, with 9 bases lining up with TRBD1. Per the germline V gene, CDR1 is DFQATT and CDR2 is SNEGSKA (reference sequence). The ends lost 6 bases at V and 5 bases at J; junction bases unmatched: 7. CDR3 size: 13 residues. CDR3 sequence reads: CSARDRVLETQYF. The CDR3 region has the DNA TGCAGTGCCCGGGACAGGGTGTTGGAGACCCAGTACTTC.

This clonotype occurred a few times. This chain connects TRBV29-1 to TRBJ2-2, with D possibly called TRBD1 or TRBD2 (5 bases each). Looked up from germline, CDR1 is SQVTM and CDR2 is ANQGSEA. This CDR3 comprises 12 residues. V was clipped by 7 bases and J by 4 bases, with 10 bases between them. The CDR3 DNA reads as TGCAGCGGGGGACCGGGCACCGGGGAGCTGTTTTTT. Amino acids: CSGGPGTGELFF.

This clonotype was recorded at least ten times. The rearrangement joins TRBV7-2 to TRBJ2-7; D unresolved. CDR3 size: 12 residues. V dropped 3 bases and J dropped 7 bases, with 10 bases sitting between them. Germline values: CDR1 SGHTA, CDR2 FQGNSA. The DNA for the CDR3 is TGTGCCAGCAGCTTGCACACCTTGGAGCAGTACTTC. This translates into CASSLHTLEQYF.

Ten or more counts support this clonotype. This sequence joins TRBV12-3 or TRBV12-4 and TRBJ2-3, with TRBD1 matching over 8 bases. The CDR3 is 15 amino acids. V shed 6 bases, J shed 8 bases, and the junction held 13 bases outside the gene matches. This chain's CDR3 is CASSALTGDQSTQYF. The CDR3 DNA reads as TGTGCCAGCAGCGCCTTGACAGGGGACCAGAGTACGCAGTATTTT.

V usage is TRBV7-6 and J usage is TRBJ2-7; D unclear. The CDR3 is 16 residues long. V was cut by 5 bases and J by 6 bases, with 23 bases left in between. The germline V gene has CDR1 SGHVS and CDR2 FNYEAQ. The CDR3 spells CASSPSGPLMPSEQYF. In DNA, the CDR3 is TGTGCCAGCAGCCCCTCCGGACCCTTGATGCCTAGCGAGCAGTACTTC.

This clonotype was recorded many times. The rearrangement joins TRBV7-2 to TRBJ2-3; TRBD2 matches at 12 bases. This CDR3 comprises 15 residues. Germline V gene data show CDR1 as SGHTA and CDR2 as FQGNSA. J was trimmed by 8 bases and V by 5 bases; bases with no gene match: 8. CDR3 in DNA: TGTGCCAGCAGCGAAGAGACTAGCGGGAGAAGTACGCAGTATTTT. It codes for CASSEETSGRSTQYF.

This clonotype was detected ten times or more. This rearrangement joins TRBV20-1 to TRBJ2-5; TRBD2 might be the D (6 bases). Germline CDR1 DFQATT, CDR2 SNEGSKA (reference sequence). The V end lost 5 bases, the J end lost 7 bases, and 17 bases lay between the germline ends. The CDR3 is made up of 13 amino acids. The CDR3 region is CSAPNRVEGTQYF. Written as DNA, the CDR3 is TGCAGTGCTCCTAATCGGGTGGAGGGGACCCAGTACTTC.

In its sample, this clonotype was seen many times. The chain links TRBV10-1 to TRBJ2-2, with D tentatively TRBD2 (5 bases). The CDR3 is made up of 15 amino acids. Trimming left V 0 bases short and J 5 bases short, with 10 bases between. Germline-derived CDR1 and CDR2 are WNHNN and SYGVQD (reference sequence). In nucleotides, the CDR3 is TGCGCCAGCAGTGAGTCAGAAAGGGAGACCGGGGAGCTGTTTTTT. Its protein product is CASSESERETGELFF.

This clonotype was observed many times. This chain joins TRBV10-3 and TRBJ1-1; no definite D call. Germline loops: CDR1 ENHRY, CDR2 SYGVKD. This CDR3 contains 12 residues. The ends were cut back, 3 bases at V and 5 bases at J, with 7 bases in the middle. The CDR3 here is CAISDPQTEAFF. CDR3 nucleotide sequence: TGTGCCATCAGTGACCCGCAAACTGAAGCTTTCTTT.